This entry lists 9 T cell receptor beta chains sequenced from one sample in a study of T-cell memory formation after mild COVID-19. TCRdb used MiXCR to reprocess the 5' RACE reads, holding one entry per CDR3 protein. Among 580,000 or so distinct CDR3 sequences listed, 17% were seen once. Sequenced material: PBMCs or a T cell subset sorted from them (not recorded which). Receptors were obtained from an adult woman who had mild COVID-19 (a few samples of this study predate the infection). Cell type and time point are not known.

This clonotype was detected only a few times. The genes are TRBV6-1 and TRBJ2-1; D is undetermined. The V end was cut by 1 base, the J end by 14 bases, with 9 bases between. Germline lookup yields CDR1 MNHNS and CDR2 SASEGT. This CDR3 has 11 residues. CDR3 bases: TGTGCCAGCAGTGAAGACTTAAGAAAGTTCTTC. Its translation is CASSEDLRKFF.

This clonotype was seen only a few times. The rearrangement uses TRBV20-1 and TRBJ1-3; D may be TRBD1 (5 bases). Germline CDR1 and CDR2: DFQATT and SNEGSKA (reference sequence). CDR3 length: 15 residues. Trimming took 4 bases from V and 2 from J, leaving 15 bases between them. The CDR3 loop reads CSATGWGPTGNTIYF. CDR3 in DNA: TGCAGTGCTACCGGGTGGGGACCGACTGGAAACACCATATATTTT.

V usage is TRBV4-1 and J usage is TRBJ2-7, with 8 nucleotides matching TRBD1. Germline V gives CDR1 MGHRA, CDR2 YSYEKL. The V segment lost 3 bases and the J segment 3 bases; nucleotides outside the gene matches: 10. There are 16 residues in the CDR3. DNA for the CDR3: TGCGCCAGCAGCCAGGGGGCTGACAGGGGTATCTACGAGCAGTACTTC. Translated: CASSQGADRGIYEQYF.

V gene TRBV25-1 combines with J gene TRBJ2-4; D is undetermined. The CDR3 spans 16 residues. V lost 2 bases, J lost 1 base, and 12 bases lay in between. The germline CDR1 and CDR2 sequences are MGHDK and SYGVNS. Written as DNA, the CDR3 is TGTGCCAGCAGTGAAGCACATCTAGGCGCCAAAAACATTCAGTACTTC. This gives the protein CASSEAHLGAKNIQYF.

The rearrangement joins TRBV18 to TRBJ2-5, with unresolved D. The CDR3 runs 15 residues. Germline V gene sequence: CDR1 KGHSH, CDR2 LQKENI. The V end lost 3 bases, the J end lost 1 base, and 12 bases lay between the germline ends. The CDR3 is CASSPSEGSQETQYF. In DNA, the CDR3 is TGTGCCAGCTCACCCTCAGAAGGGTCCCAAGAGACCCAGTACTTC.

In its sample, this clonotype was seen many times. The chain recombines TRBV25-1 with TRBJ2-5; 9 nucleotides line up with TRBD1. V dropped 6 bases and J dropped 4; count of bases not matched to a gene: 9. The CDR3 sequence is 15 residues long. The germline CDR1 and CDR2 sequences are MGHDK and SYGVNS. The CDR3 DNA sequence: TGTGCCAGCAGCCTTACAGGGGGCGAGGGAGAGACCCAGTACTTC. Its translation is CASSLTGGEGETQYF.

This clonotype was found once. This CDR3 is CASSLLTAMNTEAFF. The CDR3 DNA reads as TGTGCCAGCAGCTTGTTAACAGCGATGAACACTGAAGCTTTCTTT. The chain has TRBV5-5 and TRBJ1-1; D unclear. Germline values: CDR1 SGHKS, CDR2 YYEKEE (reference sequence). The CDR3 contains 15 residues. The V and J ends lost 1 base and 0 bases respectively, with 10 bases between them.

The rearrangement links TRBV3-1 to TRBJ2-1, with TRBD2 matching over 13 bases. V dropped 4 bases and J dropped 9; count of bases not matched to a gene: 6. The length of the CDR3 is 15 residues. Germline-derived CDR1 and CDR2 are LGHDT and YNNKEL (reference sequence). This CDR3 is CASSLELAGGGEQFF. The CDR3 DNA sequence: TGTGCCAGCAGCCTCGAACTAGCGGGAGGGGGTGAGCAGTTCTTC.

This clonotype has more than one count but fewer than ten. The gene calls are TRBV5-5 and TRBJ2-7; 8 nucleotides align to TRBD1. The CDR3 runs 14 residues. Germline V CDR1 and CDR2: SGHKS, YYEKEE (reference sequence). Trimming took 4 bases from V and 2 from J; bases not matched to a gene: 5. The CDR3 loop reads CASSRGQAPYEQYF. The CDR3 DNA sequence: TGTGCCAGCAGCCGGGGACAGGCCCCCTACGAGCAGTACTTC.